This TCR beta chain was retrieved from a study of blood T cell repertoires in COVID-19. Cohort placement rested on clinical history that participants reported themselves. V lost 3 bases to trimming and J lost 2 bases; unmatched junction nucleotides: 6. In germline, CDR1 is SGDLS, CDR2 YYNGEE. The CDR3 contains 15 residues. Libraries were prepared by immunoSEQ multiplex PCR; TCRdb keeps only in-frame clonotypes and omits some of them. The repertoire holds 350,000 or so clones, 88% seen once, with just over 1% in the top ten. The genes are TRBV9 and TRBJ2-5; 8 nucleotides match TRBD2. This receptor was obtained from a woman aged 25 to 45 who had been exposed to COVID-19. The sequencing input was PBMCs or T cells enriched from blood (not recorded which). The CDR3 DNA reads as TGTGCCAGCAGCGGAGGGGAGCGGGGGCAAGAGACCCAGTACTTC. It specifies CASSGGERGQETQYF.